Listed below are T cell receptor beta chains from one sample, sequenced in a study of T cell changes during pregnancy in multiple sclerosis. TCRdb keeps only in-frame clones here, not all; method: immunoSEQ multiplex PCR. The data hold some 49,000 clones, with almost 90% observed a single time. This material consisted of peripheral blood, taken after pregnancy. The receptors shown here come from a female donor in good health, enrolled as a control in a pregnancy study. CDR3s include the opening cysteine and the closing phenylalanine or tryptophan. The D gene is left open where the match is weak. For some rows the clone size is stated as once, few or many, or as a class when expanded; others skip it.

>TRBJ2-5|.|.|14|TRBV7-9
TGTGCCAGCAGCTTACGCGGGGGCCCGGAGACCCAGTACTTC
CASSLRGGPETQYF
>TRBJ1-4|.|.|14|TRBV6-4
TGTGCCAGCAGATTTAGGGGAAGGAATGAAAAACTGTTTTTT
CASRFRGRNEKLFF
>TRBJ2-3|.|.|17|TRBV4-3
TGCGCCAGCAGCCAAGATTCCCCCGCGACTAGCACAGATACGCAGTATTTT
CASSQDSPATSTDTQYF
>TRBJ2-3|TRBD2|.|15|TRBV6-1
TGTGCCAGCAGTCGAGTAGCGGGAGCCCCAGATACGCAGTATTTT
CASSRVAGAPDTQYF
>TRBJ1-5|TRBD1|few|16|TRBV12-5
TGTGCTAGTGGTTTGATACGGACAGGGGACCCACAGCCCCAGCATTTT
CASGLIRTGDPQPQHF
>TRBJ2-2|TRBD2|few|15|TRBV10-3
TGTGCCATCAAGGGGGGGACTAGCGAGTCCGGGGAGCTGTTTTTT
CAIKGGTSESGELFF
>TRBJ2-5|TRBD1|.|15|TRBV18
TGTGCCAGCTCACCACTGGCAGGGGGCCAAGAGACCCAGTACTTC
CASSPLAGGQETQYF
>TRBJ2-7|TRBD2|.|16|TRBV5-1
TGCGCCAGCAGAAAGAGGGGGACTAGCGGGACCCACGAGCAGTACTTC
CASRKRGTSGTHEQYF
>TRBJ2-7|TRBD1|once|13|TRBV6-1
TGTGCCAGCACCCTGGACAGGGCCTACGAGCAGTACTTC
CASTLDRAYEQYF
>TRBJ2-7|TRBD1|.|14|TRBV6-5
TGTGCCAGCGGGGCGGGACAGGGTCTGTTCGAGCAGTACTTC
CASGAGQGLFEQYF
>TRBJ2-1|TRBD2|.|16|TRBV6-5
TGTGCCAGCAGTTCATATAGCGGGAGGACATACAATGAGCAGTTCTTC
CASSSYSGRTYNEQFF
>TRBJ2-7|TRBD1|.|15|TRBV7-2
TGTGCCAGCAGTCTAATTCCAGGGGGCACCTACGAGCAGTACTTC
CASSLIPGGTYEQYF
>TRBJ1-6|.|.|14|TRBV18
TGTGCCAGCTCACCCATAAATGGGGCCCTACCCCTCCACTTT
CASSPINGALPLHF
>TRBJ2-2|.|.|15|TRBV7-9
TGTGCCAGCAGGCCCCCCTCGCCCGGGTCCGGGGAGCTGTTTTTT
CASRPPSPGSGELFF
>TRBJ2-5|TRBD2|once|16|TRBV7-8
TGTGCCAGCAGAAATCGAGCGGGAGGGCCAGGAGAGACCCAGTACTTC
CASRNRAGGPGETQYF
>TRBJ1-1|.|few|16|TRBV6-4
TGTGCCAGCAGAAAATGGGCGACCGCTCTGAACACTGAAGCTTTCTTT
CASRKWATALNTEAFF
>TRBJ2-5|TRBD2|.|14|TRBV2
TGTGCCAGCAGTGAAGGGGTTAGCCGGGGGGCCCAGTACTTC
CASSEGVSRGAQYF
>TRBJ1-1|.|once|16|TRBV28
TGTGCCAGCAGTTTTCGTTCCAGGCAGATGAACACTGAAGCTTTCTTT
CASSFRSRQMNTEAFF
>TRBJ2-7|TRBD2|.|14|TRBV5-4
TGTGCCAGCAGTCGACTAGCGGGAGACTACGAGCAGTACTTC
CASSRLAGDYEQYF
>TRBJ1-1|.|.|13|TRBV7-9
TGTGCCAGCAGCCTGACGGGAAACACTGAAGCTTTCTTT
CASSLTGNTEAFF
>TRBJ1-1|.|.|14|TRBV9
TGTGCCAGCAGCGTAGGGGCGGGACACACTGAAGCTTTCTTT
CASSVGAGHTEAFF
>TRBJ2-7|TRBD1|.|16|TRBV27
TGTGCCAGCAGTTCCTCCGGGACAGGGAGCTCCTACGAGCAGTACTTC
CASSSSGTGSSYEQYF
>TRBJ1-2|TRBD1|.|11|TRBV7-9
TGTGCCCTTCAGGGGGCGCGGGGCTACACCTTC
CALQGARGYTF
>TRBJ2-3|TRBD1|.|15|TRBV5-4
TGTGCCAGCAGCTTGGACAGGGGGCTGACAGATACGCAGTATTTT
CASSLDRGLTDTQYF
>TRBJ1-2|TRBD1|.|14|TRBV30
TGTGCCTGGAGTGAGGACAGGGGCGGCTATGGCTACACCTTC
CAWSEDRGGYGYTF
>TRBJ2-1|.|.|15|TRBV5-4
TGTGCCAGCAGCCCGGGCTCGGGGGGCAACAATGAGCAGTTCTTC
CASSPGSGGNNEQFF
>TRBJ2-1|TRBD2|.|16|TRBV5-3
TGTGCCAGAAGCCCGTCTAGCGGGATGAGGGCCAATGAGCAGTTCTTC
CARSPSSGMRANEQFF
>TRBJ2-7|TRBD1|.|14|TRBV5-1
TGCGCCAGCAGCACCAGGGACAGCTCCTACGAGCAGTACTTC
CASSTRDSSYEQYF
>TRBJ1-5|TRBD1|.|15|TRBV7-6
TGTGCCAGCAGCTTGTCGGACAGGGGCATTCCGCCCCAGCATTTT
CASSLSDRGIPPQHF
>TRBJ2-1|.|.|16|TRBV4-2
TGTGCCAGCAGCCAAGACGGAGACTTCTCCTACAATGAGCAGTTCTTC
CASSQDGDFSYNEQFF
>TRBJ1-5|TRBD1|.|17|TRBV27
TGTGCCAGCAGTTCTCTGACAGGGGGTTATAGCAATCAGCCCCAGCATTTT
CASSSLTGGYSNQPQHF
>TRBJ2-1|TRBD2|.|15|TRBV9
TGTGCCAGCAGCTTTGGACTAGCGGGAGGGAATGAGCAGTTCTTC
CASSFGLAGGNEQFF
>TRBJ1-1|.|few|14|TRBV28
TGTGCCAGCAGTTCTCTGCCCGGGAGCACTGAAGCTTTCTTT
CASSSLPGSTEAFF